These 16 T cell receptor beta chains share one sample of origin, sequenced in a study of cytomegalovirus exposure and HLA in healthy donors. Primers included in the PCR were 60 Vbeta and 13 Jbeta primers. The data were produced by immunoSEQ multiplex PCR, yet TCRdb's version contains in-frame clones alone and is incomplete. The sample carries around 200,000 clones, around 70% recorded once. Sequenced: PBMCs. These TCRs come from a man aged 35 to 55 in good health and CMV-seropositive.

There are a few counts of this clone. The chain couples TRBV9 to TRBJ2-5, with D unresolved. V lost 0 bases, J lost 2 bases, and 11 bases lay in between. Germline V lookup: CDR1 SGDLS, CDR2 YYNGEE. The CDR3 has 15 residues. CDR3 nucleotides: TGTGCCAGCAGCGTAGGTCCAGACGGGCAAGAGACCCAGTACTTC. As protein: CASSVGPDGQETQYF. The whole variable domain, filled in from reference TRBV9 and TRBJ2-5, reads DSGVTQTPKHLITATGQRVTLRCSPRSGDLSVYWYQQSLDQGLQFLIQYYNGEERAKGNILERFSAQQFPDLHSELNLSSLELGDSALYFCASSVGPDGQETQYFGPGTRLLVL.

The rearrangement links TRBV6-6 to TRBJ1-5; no clear D. The CDR3 is made up of 13 amino acids. Looked up from germline, CDR1 is MNHNY and CDR2 is SVGAGI (reference sequence). V lost 6 bases, J lost 7 bases, and 13 bases lay in between. The CDR3 DNA reads as TGTGCCAGCAGCCTACCGGGTAACCAGCCCCAGCATTTT. This codes for CASSLPGNQPQHF.

The chain links TRBV6-6 to TRBJ1-2; no reliable D call. From germline, CDR1 is MNHNY and CDR2 SVGAGI (reference sequence). This CDR3 contains 15 residues. Trimming pared 0 bases from V and 3 bases from J, leaving 11 bases between. The CDR3 nucleotides read TGTGCCAGCAGTTACTCCGACGACGGGTACTATGGCTACACCTTC. It yields the protein CASSYSDDGYYGYTF.

The chain couples TRBV29-1 to TRBJ1-2, with TRBD1 matching 11 bases. The V and J ends lost 0 bases and 2 bases, in that order; junction bases with no gene match: 17. The V gene's germline CDR1 is SQVTM and CDR2 ANQGSEA. The CDR3 is made up of 20 amino acids. The CDR3 loop is CSVEDHWTGGGHGSNYGYTF. In DNA, the CDR3 is TGCAGCGTTGAAGATCATTGGACAGGGGGCGGCCACGGTTCCAACTATGGCTACACCTTC.

This CDR3 reads CASSPSGWDTDTQYF. The CDR3 bases are TGTGCCAGCAGTCCTTCAGGGTGGGACACAGATACGCAGTATTTT. The rearrangement links TRBV28 to TRBJ2-3; possibly TRBD1 for D (5 bases). CDR1 MDHEN and CDR2 SYDVKM come from the germline V gene. Trimming shortened V by 5 bases and J by 2 bases, and 14 bases separated the two germline ends. CDR3 length: 15 amino acids.

V is TRBV5-1 and J is TRBJ1-1, with unresolved D. With 4 bases removed from V and 1 base from J, the gap between germline ends came to 8 bases. This CDR3 comprises 13 residues. In germline, CDR1 is SGHRS, CDR2 YFSETQ. This CDR3 is CASSQRGNTEAFF. The DNA for the CDR3 is TGCGCCAGCAGCCAACGGGGGAACACTGAAGCTTTCTTT. The complete variable domain, with remaining parts taken from reference TRBV5-1 and TRBJ1-1, reads KAGVTQTPRYLIKTRGQQVTLSCSPISGHRSVSWYQQTPGQGLQFLFEYFSETQRNKGNFPGRFSGRQFSNSRSEMNVSTLELGDSALYLCASSQRGNTEAFFGQGTRLTVV.

The gene calls are TRBV2 and TRBJ2-2, with D unresolved. Germline CDR1 reads SNHLY; CDR2 reads FYNNEI. V shed 6 bases and J shed 0 bases, with 8 bases lying between them. The CDR3 totals 14 residues. CDR3 sequence: CASRDGANTGELFF. For the CDR3, the DNA is TGTGCCAGCAGGGATGGAGCGAACACCGGGGAGCTGTTTTTT.

The genes are TRBV5-6 and TRBJ1-3; TRBD1 agrees at 7 bases. Germline CDR1 reads SGHDT; CDR2 reads YYEEEE. This CDR3 comprises 17 residues. V dropped 0 bases and J dropped 3; count of bases not matched to a gene: 9. CDR3 nucleotide sequence: TGTGCCAGCAGCTTGGCCCGGGACAGTTACCTTGGAAACACCATATATTTT. This encodes CASSLARDSYLGNTIYF.

V is TRBV19 and J is TRBJ1-6, with a weak D call TRBD1 (6 bases). The germline CDR1 and CDR2 sequences are LNHDA and SQIVND (reference sequence). Trimming pared 3 bases from V and 10 bases from J, leaving 16 bases between. The CDR3 covers 15 residues. The CDR3 here is CASSIGQGSVSPLHF. CDR3 sequence (DNA): TGTGCCAGTAGTATCGGCCAGGGGAGTGTATCACCCCTCCACTTT.

This chain links TRBV20-1 with TRBJ2-5; D might be TRBD2 (5 bases). The DNA end is more similar to TRBJ2-7, so the J call may be wrong. The CDR3 sequence is 11 residues long. From germline, CDR1 is DFQATT and CDR2 SNEGSKA (reference sequence). CDR3 sequence: CSAGSGYEQYF. The CDR3 bases are TGCAGTGCTGGGAGCGGCTACGAGCAGTACTTC.

The V and J genes are TRBV28 and TRBJ2-1, with 11 bases aligning to TRBD2. The CDR3 is made up of 14 amino acids. Germline values: CDR1 MDHEN, CDR2 SYDVKM. Trimming at V came to 8 bases and at J to 9 bases, leaving 9 bases not matched to a gene. The CDR3 DNA follows: TGTGCCAGCGGTAGCGGGGGGGCCGGTATTGAGCAGTTCTTC. This codes for CASGSGGAGIEQFF.

The J gene is TRBJ2-1, the V gene TRBV7-6, with D perhaps TRBD1 (5 bases). This CDR3 has 15 residues. V lost 1 base and J lost 3, with 10 bases in between. The germline gives CDR1 SGHVS, CDR2 FNYEAQ. CDR3 sequence (DNA): TGTGCCAGCAGCTTAGGGGGCTCGCTCTACAATGAGCAGTTCTTC. Encoded protein: CASSLGGSLYNEQFF.

The chain is built from TRBV10-3 and TRBJ1-4; D unresolved. This CDR3 has 14 amino acids. CDR1 is ENHRY and CDR2 is SYGVKD in the germline V gene. Trimming removed 10 bases at V and 0 bases at J, with 12 bases between. The CDR3 region has the DNA TGTGCCACGGGTGCAGCTGCAACTAATGAAAAACTGTTTTTT. As protein: CATGAAATNEKLFF.

This clone was observed once. This rearrangement joins TRBV4-1 to TRBJ1-6; D is perhaps TRBD1 (5 bases). CDR1 and CDR2 from the germline V gene are MGHRA and YSYEKL. The V and J ends lost 2 bases and 5 bases respectively, with 13 bases between them. CDR3 size: 16 residues. The CDR3 DNA reads as TGCGCCAGCAGCCAACGAGACAGAGAGCATAATTCACCCCTCCACTTT. This sequence encodes CASSQRDREHNSPLHF.

The chain employs TRBV11-2 and TRBJ2-1; D unclear. This CDR3 comprises 13 residues. Germline CDR1 and CDR2: SGHAT and FQNNGV. With 1 base removed from V and 9 bases from J, the gap between germline ends came to 10 bases. The CDR3 sequence is CASSLGSRIEQFF. The DNA for the CDR3 is TGTGCCAGCAGCTTAGGGTCGAGAATTGAGCAGTTCTTC.

The J gene is TRBJ2-6, the V gene TRBV2, with TRBD2 as a possible D gene (6 bases). The CDR3 loop spans 17 amino acids. CDR1 and CDR2 from the germline V gene are SNHLY and FYNNEI. The ends were cut back, 6 bases at V and 0 bases at J, with 15 bases in the middle. This CDR3 reads CASRGGVHFSGANVLTF. The CDR3 DNA reads TGTGCCAGCAGGGGCGGGGTCCATTTCTCTGGGGCCAACGTCCTGACTTTC.